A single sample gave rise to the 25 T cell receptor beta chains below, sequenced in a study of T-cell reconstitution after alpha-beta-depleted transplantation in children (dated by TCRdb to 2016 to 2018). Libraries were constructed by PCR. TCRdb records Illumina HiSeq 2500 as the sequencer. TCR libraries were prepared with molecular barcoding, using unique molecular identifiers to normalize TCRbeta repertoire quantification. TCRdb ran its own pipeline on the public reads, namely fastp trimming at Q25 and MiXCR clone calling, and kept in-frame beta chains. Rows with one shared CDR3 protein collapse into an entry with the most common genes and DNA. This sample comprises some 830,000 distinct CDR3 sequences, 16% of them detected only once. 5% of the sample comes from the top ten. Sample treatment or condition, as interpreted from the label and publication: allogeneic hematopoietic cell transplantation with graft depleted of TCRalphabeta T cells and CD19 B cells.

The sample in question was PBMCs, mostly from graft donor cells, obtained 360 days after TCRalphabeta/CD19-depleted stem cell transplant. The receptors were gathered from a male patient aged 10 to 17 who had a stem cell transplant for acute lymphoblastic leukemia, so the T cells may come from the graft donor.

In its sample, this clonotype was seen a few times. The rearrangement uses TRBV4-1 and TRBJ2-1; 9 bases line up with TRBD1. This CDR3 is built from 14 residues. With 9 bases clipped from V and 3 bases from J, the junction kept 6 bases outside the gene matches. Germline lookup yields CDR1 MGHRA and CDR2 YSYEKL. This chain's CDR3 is CASMRTGDYNEQFF. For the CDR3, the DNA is TGCGCCAGTATGCGGACAGGGGACTACAATGAGCAGTTCTTC.

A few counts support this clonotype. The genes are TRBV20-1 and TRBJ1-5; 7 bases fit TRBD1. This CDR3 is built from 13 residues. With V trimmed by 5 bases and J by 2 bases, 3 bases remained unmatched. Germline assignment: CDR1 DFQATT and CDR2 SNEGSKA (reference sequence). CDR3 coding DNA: TGCAGTGCTGCAGGGGGTCGCAATCAGCCCCAGCATTTT. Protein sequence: CSAAGGRNQPQHF.

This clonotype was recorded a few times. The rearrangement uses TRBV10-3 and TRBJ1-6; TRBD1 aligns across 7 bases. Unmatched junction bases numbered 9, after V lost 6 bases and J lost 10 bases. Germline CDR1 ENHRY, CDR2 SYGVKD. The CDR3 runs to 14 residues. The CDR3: CAIRPGQQTSPLHF. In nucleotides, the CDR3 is TGTGCCATCAGGCCGGGACAGCAGACCTCACCCCTCCACTTT.

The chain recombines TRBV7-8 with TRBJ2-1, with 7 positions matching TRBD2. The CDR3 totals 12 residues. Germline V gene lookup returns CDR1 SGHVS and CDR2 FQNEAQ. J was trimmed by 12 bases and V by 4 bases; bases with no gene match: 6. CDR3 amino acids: CASSSSTSRQFF. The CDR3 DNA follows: TGTGCCAGCAGCTCCTCGACTAGCCGGCAGTTCTTC.

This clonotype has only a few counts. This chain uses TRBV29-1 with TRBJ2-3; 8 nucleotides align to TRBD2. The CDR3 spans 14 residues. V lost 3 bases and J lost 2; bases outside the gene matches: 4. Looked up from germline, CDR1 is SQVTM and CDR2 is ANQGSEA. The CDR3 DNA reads TGCAGCGTTGAGGCAGGACTAGCCACAGATACGCAGTATTTT. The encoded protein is CSVEAGLATDTQYF.

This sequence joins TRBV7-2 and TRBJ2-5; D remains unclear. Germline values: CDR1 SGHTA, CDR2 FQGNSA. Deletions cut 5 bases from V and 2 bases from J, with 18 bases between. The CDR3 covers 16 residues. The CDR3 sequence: CASSARNQPLQETQYF. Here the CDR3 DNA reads TGTGCCAGCAGCGCCCGAAACCAGCCTCTACAAGAGACCCAGTACTTC.

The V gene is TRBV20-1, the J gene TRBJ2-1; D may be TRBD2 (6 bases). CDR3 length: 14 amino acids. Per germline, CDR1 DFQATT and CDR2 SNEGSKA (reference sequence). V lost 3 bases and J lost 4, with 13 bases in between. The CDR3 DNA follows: TGCAGTGCTAGGGGAGCGGGCCATTACAATGAGCAGTTCTTC. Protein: CSARGAGHYNEQFF.

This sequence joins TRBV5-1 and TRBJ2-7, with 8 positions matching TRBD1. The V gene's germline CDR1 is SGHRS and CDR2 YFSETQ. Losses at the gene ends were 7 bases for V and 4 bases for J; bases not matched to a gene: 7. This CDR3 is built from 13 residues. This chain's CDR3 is CASGGTGEYEQYF. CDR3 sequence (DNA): TGCGCCAGCGGCGGGACAGGAGAATACGAGCAGTACTTC.

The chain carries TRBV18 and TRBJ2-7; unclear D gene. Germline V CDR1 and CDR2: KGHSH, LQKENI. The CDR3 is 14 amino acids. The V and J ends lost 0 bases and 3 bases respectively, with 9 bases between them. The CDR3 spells CASSPPGVRYEQYF. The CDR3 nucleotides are TGTGCCAGCTCACCACCGGGCGTACGCTACGAGCAGTACTTC.

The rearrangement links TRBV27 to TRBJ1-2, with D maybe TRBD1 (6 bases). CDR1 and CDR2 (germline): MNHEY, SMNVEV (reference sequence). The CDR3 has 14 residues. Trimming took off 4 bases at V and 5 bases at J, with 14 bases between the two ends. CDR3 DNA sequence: TGTGCCAGCAGTTGGGGAGGGGGAGGGTATGGCTACACCTTC. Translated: CASSWGGGGYGYTF.

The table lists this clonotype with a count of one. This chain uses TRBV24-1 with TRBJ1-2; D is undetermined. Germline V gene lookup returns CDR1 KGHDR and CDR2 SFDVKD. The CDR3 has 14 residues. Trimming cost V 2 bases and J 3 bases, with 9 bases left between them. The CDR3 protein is CATSDSGRDYGYTF. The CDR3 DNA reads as TGTGCCACCAGTGATTCGGGCAGAGACTATGGCTACACCTTC.

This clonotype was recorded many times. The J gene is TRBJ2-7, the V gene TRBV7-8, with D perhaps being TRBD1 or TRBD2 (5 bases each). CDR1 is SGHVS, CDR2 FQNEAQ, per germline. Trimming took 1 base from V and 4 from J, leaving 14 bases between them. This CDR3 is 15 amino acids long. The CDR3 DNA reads TGTGCCAGCAGCTTAGAGGGTACGGGACCTTACGAGCAGTACTTC. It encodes CASSLEGTGPYEQYF.

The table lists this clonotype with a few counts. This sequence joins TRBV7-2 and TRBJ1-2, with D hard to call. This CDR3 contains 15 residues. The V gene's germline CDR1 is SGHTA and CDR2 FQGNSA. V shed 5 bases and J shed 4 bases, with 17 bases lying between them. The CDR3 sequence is CASSTFLGGGYGYTF. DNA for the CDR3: TGTGCCAGCAGCACCTTTTTAGGCGGCGGCTATGGCTACACCTTC.

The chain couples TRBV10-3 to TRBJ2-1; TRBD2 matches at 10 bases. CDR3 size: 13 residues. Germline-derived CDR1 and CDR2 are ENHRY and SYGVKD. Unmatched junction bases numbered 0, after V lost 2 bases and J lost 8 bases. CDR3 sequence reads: CAISEGLADEQFF. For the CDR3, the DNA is TGTGCCATCAGTGAGGGACTAGCGGATGAGCAGTTCTTC.

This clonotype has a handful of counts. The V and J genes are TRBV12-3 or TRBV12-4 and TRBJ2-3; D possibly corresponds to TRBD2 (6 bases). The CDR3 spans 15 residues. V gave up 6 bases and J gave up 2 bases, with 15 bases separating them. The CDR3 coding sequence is TGTGCCAGCAGGGGGGAGCGGGCCTTCACAGATACGCAGTATTTT. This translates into CASRGERAFTDTQYF.

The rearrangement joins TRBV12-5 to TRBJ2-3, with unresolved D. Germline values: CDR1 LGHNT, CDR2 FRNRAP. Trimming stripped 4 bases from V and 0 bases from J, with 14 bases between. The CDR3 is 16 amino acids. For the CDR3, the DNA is TGTGCTAGTGGTTCTTCAGCTATCTCTAGCACAGATACGCAGTATTTT. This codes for CASGSSAISSTDTQYF.

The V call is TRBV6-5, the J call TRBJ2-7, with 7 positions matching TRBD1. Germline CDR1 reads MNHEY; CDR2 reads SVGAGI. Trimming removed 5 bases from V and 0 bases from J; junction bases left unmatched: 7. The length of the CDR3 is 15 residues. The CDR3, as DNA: TGTGCCAGCAGTAACACAGGGGAGAGCTCCTACGAGCAGTACTTC. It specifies CASSNTGESSYEQYF.

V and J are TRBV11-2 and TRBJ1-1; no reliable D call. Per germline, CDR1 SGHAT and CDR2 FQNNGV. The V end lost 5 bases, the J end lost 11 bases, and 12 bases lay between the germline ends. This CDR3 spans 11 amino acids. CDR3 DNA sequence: TGTGCCAGCAGCCCCGGATCTCGGGCTTTCTTT. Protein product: CASSPGSRAFF.

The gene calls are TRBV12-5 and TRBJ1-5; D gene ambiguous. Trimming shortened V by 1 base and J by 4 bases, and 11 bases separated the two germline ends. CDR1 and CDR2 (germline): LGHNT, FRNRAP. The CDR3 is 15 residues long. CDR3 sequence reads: CASGLDPLGNQPQHF. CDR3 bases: TGTGCTAGTGGTTTGGACCCCCTAGGGAATCAGCCCCAGCATTTT. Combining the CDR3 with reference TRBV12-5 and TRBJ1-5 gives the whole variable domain DARVTQTPRHKVTEMGQEVTMRCQPILGHNTVFWYRQTMMQGLELLAYFRNRAPLDDSGMPKDRFSAEMPDATLATLKIQPSEPRDSAVYFCASGLDPLGNQPQHFGDGTRLSIL.

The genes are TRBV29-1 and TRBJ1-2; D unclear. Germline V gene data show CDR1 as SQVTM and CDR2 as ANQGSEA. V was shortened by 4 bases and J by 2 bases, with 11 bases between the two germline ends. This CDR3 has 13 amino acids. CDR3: CSVAEFSNYGYTF. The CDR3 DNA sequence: TGCAGCGTTGCCGAGTTCTCGAACTATGGCTACACCTTC.

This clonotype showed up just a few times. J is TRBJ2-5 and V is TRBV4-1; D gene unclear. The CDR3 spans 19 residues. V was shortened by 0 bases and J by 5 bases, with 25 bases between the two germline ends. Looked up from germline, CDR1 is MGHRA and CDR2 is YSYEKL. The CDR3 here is CASSQDGVLLFLKRETQYF. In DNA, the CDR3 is TGCGCCAGCAGCCAAGATGGAGTCCTACTCTTCCTGAAACGGGAGACCCAGTACTTC.

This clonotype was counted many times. CDR3 sequence: CASKLTNSYEQYF. The CDR3 DNA reads TGTGCCAGCAAGCTAACAAACTCCTACGAGCAGTACTTC. The chain employs TRBV27 and TRBJ2-7; D unresolved. Trimming took off 7 bases at V and 0 bases at J, with 10 bases between the two ends. CDR3 length: 13 residues. CDR1 is MNHEY and CDR2 is SMNVEV in the germline V gene (reference sequence).

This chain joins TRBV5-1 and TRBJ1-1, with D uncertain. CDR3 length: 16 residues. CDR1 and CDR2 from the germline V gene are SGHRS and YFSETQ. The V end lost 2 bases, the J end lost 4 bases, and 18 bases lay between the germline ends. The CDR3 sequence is CASSFGRMNTGTEAFF. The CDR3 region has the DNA TGCGCCAGCAGCTTCGGACGGATGAACACGGGCACTGAAGCTTTCTTT.

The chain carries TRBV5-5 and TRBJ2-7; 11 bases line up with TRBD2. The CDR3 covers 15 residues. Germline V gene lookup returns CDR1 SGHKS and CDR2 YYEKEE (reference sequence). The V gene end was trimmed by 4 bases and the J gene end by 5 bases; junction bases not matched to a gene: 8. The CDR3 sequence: CASSTTSGSFHEQYF. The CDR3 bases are TGTGCCAGCAGCACTACTAGCGGGAGCTTCCACGAGCAGTACTTC. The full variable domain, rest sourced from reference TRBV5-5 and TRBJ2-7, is DAGVTQSPTHLIKTRGQQVTLRCSPISGHKSVSWYQQVLGQGPQFIFQYYEKEERGRGNFPDRFSARQFPNYSSELNVNALLLGDSALYLCASSTTSGSFHEQYFGPGTRLTVT.

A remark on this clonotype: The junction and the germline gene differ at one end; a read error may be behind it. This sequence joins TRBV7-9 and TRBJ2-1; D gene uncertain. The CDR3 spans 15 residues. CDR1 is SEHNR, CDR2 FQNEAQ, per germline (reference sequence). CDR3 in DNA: TGTGCCAGCACCTTAATGGCTGTTGGATCGGCTGAGCAGTTCTTC. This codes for CASTLMAVGSAEQFF.